These T cell receptor beta chains were read from a single sample in a study of cytomegalovirus exposure and HLA in healthy donors. TCRdb's table, derived via immunoSEQ multiplex PCR, lists solely in-frame clones and lacks some. The sample lists under 250,000 clones, approximately 84% occurring once. Sequenced: PBMCs. These receptor sequences come from a girl aged 2 to 10 in good health and CMV-seronegative. Each CDR3 is given with its conserved first and last residue. A D gene is named only where the DNA matches it firmly. Rows give clone size only sometimes, using once, few, many, or a class for an expanded clone.

J gene,V gene,D gene,clone size,CDR3 protein,CDR3 DNA
TRBJ1-2,TRBV27,TRBD1,-,CASTPIDRAQGYTF,TGTGCCAGCACCCCTATCGACAGGGCTCAGGGCTACACCTTC
TRBJ2-5,TRBV5-6,-,-,CASSYGQWETQYF,TGTGCCAGCAGTTACGGACAATGGGAGACCCAGTACTTC
TRBJ2-7,TRBV7-8,-,-,CASSLGRGGVYEQYF,TGTGCCAGCAGCTTAGGGAGGGGGGGGGTCTACGAGCAGTACTTC
TRBJ2-3,TRBV27,TRBD1,once,CASRGQGNPDTQYF,TGTGCCAGCAGGGGACAGGGAAATCCAGATACGCAGTATTTT
TRBJ2-3,TRBV5-6,TRBD1,-,CASSLVRGITDTQYF,TGTGCCAGCAGCTTGGTCAGGGGGATAACAGATACGCAGTATTTT
TRBJ2-4,TRBV30,-,-,CAWGDIRLAKNIQYF,TGTGCCTGGGGGGACATCCGGCTAGCCAAAAACATTCAGTACTTC
TRBJ2-7,TRBV5-5,-,-,CASSLVFRYEQYF,TGTGCCAGCAGCTTGGTTTTTCGGTACGAGCAGTACTTC
TRBJ2-3,TRBV20-1,-,-,CSVGAAGTQYF,TGCAGTGTAGGGGCGGCAGGTACGCAGTATTTT
TRBJ1-6,TRBV5-4,-,-,CASSSSTGRVISPLHF,TGTGCCAGCAGCTCCTCTACAGGGAGGGTAATTTCACCCCTCCACTTT
TRBJ2-7,TRBV7-2,TRBD1,-,CASSSYRGSYEQYF,TGTGCCAGCAGCTCTTACAGGGGGAGCTACGAGCAGTACTTC
TRBJ2-1,TRBV5-1,-,-,CASSLIMAGVGNEQFF,TGCGCCAGCAGCTTGATCATGGCAGGGGTCGGTAATGAGCAGTTCTTC
TRBJ2-2,TRBV9,-,-,CASSVVKAGAGELFF,TGTGCCAGCAGCGTAGTAAAGGCAGGGGCCGGGGAGCTGTTTTTT
TRBJ2-1,TRBV29-1,TRBD1,-,CSVGWDRGSGEQFF,TGCAGCGTTGGTTGGGACAGGGGAAGTGGTGAGCAGTTCTTC
TRBJ1-3,TRBV4-1,-,-,CAGSTSQWNSGNTIYF,TGCGCCGGCAGCACTTCACAGTGGAACTCTGGAAACACCATATATTTT
TRBJ1-6,TRBV7-3,TRBD1,-,CASSLAAGGSPLHF,TGTGCCAGCAGCTTAGCGGCAGGGGGGTCACCCCTCCACTTT
TRBJ2-5,TRBV11-1,TRBD2,-,CASSRTSGMQETQYF,TGTGCCAGCAGCCGGACTAGCGGGATGCAAGAGACCCAGTACTTC
TRBJ2-3,TRBV7-6,-,-,CASSLGWQGWPDTQYF,TGTGCCAGCAGCTTAGGCTGGCAGGGGTGGCCAGATACGCAGTATTTT
TRBJ2-1,TRBV15,-,-,CATSRGGAGSYNEQFF,TGTGCCACCAGCAGGGGGGGTGCGGGGTCTTACAATGAGCAGTTCTTC
TRBJ1-5,TRBV5-1,-,-,CASSLDANSNQPQHF,TGCGCCAGCAGCTTGGACGCTAATAGCAATCAGCCCCAGCATTTT
TRBJ1-1,TRBV15,-,-,CAIAEQGTEAFF,TGTGCCATCGCGGAACAGGGAACTGAAGCTTTCTTT
TRBJ2-3,TRBV4-2,TRBD2,-,CASSQVGTSGRLAADTQYF,TGTGCCAGCAGCCAAGTAGGTACTAGCGGGAGATTGGCCGCAGATACGCAGTATTTT
TRBJ2-7,TRBV2,TRBD2,-,CASRLAGGSYEQYF,TGTGCCAGCCGGTTAGCGGGGGGCTCCTACGAGCAGTACTTC
TRBJ2-1,TRBV6-6,-,-,CASREYSDSYNEQFF,TGTGCCAGCAGAGAGTACAGTGACTCCTACAATGAGCAGTTCTTC
TRBJ2-7,TRBV19,TRBD1,-,CASSKDRLYEQYF,TGTGCCAGTAGTAAGGACAGGTTGTACGAGCAGTACTTC
TRBJ2-3,TRBV19,-,few,CASKVATSTDTQYF,TGTGCCAGTAAGGTAGCTACTAGCACAGATACGCAGTATTTT
TRBJ2-7,TRBV13,TRBD2,-,CASSFAPRGGLYEQYF,TGTGCCAGCAGCTTCGCACCGCGGGGGGGCCTCTACGAGCAGTACTTC
TRBJ2-3,TRBV5-1,TRBD1,-,CASSLEGGQGSGTQYF,TGCGCCAGCAGCTTGGAGGGGGGACAGGGATCTGGTACGCAGTATTTT
TRBJ1-1,TRBV6-6,-,few,CASSYRDIIAEAFF,TGTGCCAGCAGTTACAGGGACATAATAGCTGAAGCTTTCTTT
TRBJ2-3,TRBV7-3,TRBD1,-,CASSLPGGDTQYF,TGTGCCAGCAGCTTACCAGGGGGAGATACGCAGTATTTT
TRBJ1-4,TRBV30,-,-,CAWSALLAGLNEKLFF,TGTGCCTGGAGTGCTCTCCTGGCAGGTCTTAATGAAAAACTGTTTTTT
TRBJ1-1,TRBV5-1,-,-,CASSLASGLMNTEAFF,TGCGCCAGCAGCTTGGCTTCGGGACTGATGAACACTGAAGCTTTCTTT
TRBJ1-5,TRBV6-5,TRBD1,-,CASSTGQGSNQPQHF,TGTGCCAGCAGTACGGGACAGGGGAGCAATCAGCCCCAGCACTTT
TRBJ1-6,TRBV5-6,-,-,CASSLIGGSDNSPLHF,TGTGCCAGCAGCTTGATAGGGGGAAGCGATAATTCACCCCTCCACTTT
TRBJ1-5,TRBV2,-,few,CASSVGQPQHF,TGTGCCAGCAGTGTCGGGCAGCCCCAGCATTTT
TRBJ2-5,TRBV5-1,TRBD2,once,CASSLRGGRVETQYF,TGCGCCAGCAGCTTGCGGGGGGGCCGGGTGGAGACCCAGTACTTC
TRBJ2-4,TRBV27,-,-,CASSPLSVAKNIQYF,TGTGCCAGCAGCCCACTCTCGGTCGCCAAAAACATTCAGTACTTC
TRBJ2-2,TRBV11-2,-,-,CASRALTGELFF,TGTGCCAGCAGGGCCCTCACCGGGGAGCTGTTTTTT
TRBJ2-1,TRBV19,TRBD2,-,CASSIDTSGSSKQFF,TGTGCCAGTAGTATAGATACTAGCGGGAGTTCTAAGCAGTTCTTC
TRBJ1-5,TRBV4-1,-,once,CASSQGHLSNQPQHF,TGCGCCAGCAGCCAAGGACACCTTAGCAATCAGCCCCAGCATTTT
TRBJ2-3,TRBV6-1,-,-,CASSPWGGTDTQYF,TGTGCCAGCAGTCCCTGGGGCGGCACAGATACGCAGTATTTT
TRBJ2-1,TRBV9,-,-,CASSVSSLPYNEQFF,TGTGCCAGCAGCGTCTCCAGTCTCCCTTACAATGAGCAGTTCTTC
TRBJ1-4,TRBV5-1,-,-,CASSLGQRDEKLFF,TGCGCCAGCAGCTTGGGACAGCGCGATGAAAAACTGTTTTTT
TRBJ1-1,TRBV28,-,-,CASSPLGEGRSTEAFF,TGTGCCAGCAGTCCTTTAGGTGAAGGGAGAAGCACTGAAGCTTTCTTT
TRBJ2-5,TRBV9,TRBD2,-,CASSVDVAGEETQYF,TGTGCCAGCAGCGTAGATGTAGCGGGGGAAGAGACCCAGTACTTC
TRBJ2-3,TRBV6-1,TRBD2,-,CASSEGTSFF,TGTGCCAGCAGTGAAGGGACTAGCTTTTTT
TRBJ2-4,TRBV6-1,-,few,CASSGPQGSITKNIQYF,TGTGCCAGCAGTGGCCCCCAGGGAAGTATAACCAAAAACATTCAGTACTTC
TRBJ1-2,TRBV12-5,-,-,CASGFRQDGYTF,TGTGCTAGTGGTTTCAGACAGGACGGCTACACCTTC
TRBJ2-7,TRBV10-1,-,-,CASREGQYPYEQYF,TGCGCCAGCAGGGAAGGACAATACCCCTACGAGCAGTACTTC
TRBJ1-1,TRBV6-5,-,-,CASSNRGNTEAFF,TGTGCCAGCTCAAATCGGGGGAACACTGAAGCTTTCTTT
TRBJ2-3,TRBV6-5,-,-,CASSWGRRTDTQYF,TGTGCCAGCAGTTGGGGGCGCCGCACAGATACGCAGTATTTT
TRBJ1-2,TRBV2,TRBD1,-,CADGGGHGYGYTF,TGTGCCGACGGAGGGGGCCATGGCTATGGCTACACCTTC
TRBJ2-1,TRBV7-9,-,-,CASSLKSRGESGSYNEQFF,TGTGCCAGCAGCTTAAAGTCCAGGGGCGAGTCTGGCTCCTACAATGAGCAGTTCTTC
TRBJ2-1,TRBV30,-,few,CAFNRGSGDEQFF,TGTGCCTTTAACAGGGGCTCGGGGGATGAGCAGTTCTTC
TRBJ2-7,TRBV6-1,-,-,CASSFLQTSYEQYF,TGTGCCAGCAGTTTTCTCCAGACATCCTACGAGCAGTACTTC
TRBJ2-2,TRBV4-1,TRBD2,-,CASSQEGVVAGALTGELFF,TGCGCCAGCAGCCAAGAAGGAGTAGTAGCGGGTGCCTTGACCGGGGAGCTGTTTTTT
TRBJ2-4,TRBV15,-,-,CATSDRSNIDWQYF,TGTGCCACCAGCGATAGGAGTAATATAGACTGGCAGTACTTC
TRBJ2-1,TRBV2,TRBD2,-,CASTLLAGGYNEQFF,TGTGCCAGCACTTTACTAGCGGGGGGGTACAATGAGCAGTTCTTC
TRBJ1-3,TRBV5-5,-,-,CASTSQTSGNTIYF,TGTGCCAGCACCTCACAGACCTCTGGAAACACCATATATTTT
TRBJ1-6,TRBV9,TRBD1,once,CASSVEAGGSNSPLHF,TGTGCCAGCAGCGTAGAGGCAGGGGGCTCTAATTCACCCCTCCACTTT
TRBJ2-7,TRBV12-5,TRBD1,-,CASGLVVTGGAGEQYF,TGTGCTAGTGGTTTGGTTGTTACAGGGGGCGCGGGGGAGCAGTACTTC